What follows are 10 T cell receptor beta chains derived from one specimen sequenced in a study of T cell responses to AZD1222 COVID-19 vaccine. Produced via immunoSEQ multiplex PCR; TCRdb's table is partial and in-frame only. The data hold 150,000 to 180,000 clones, with about 86% observed a single time. This sample comprised peripheral blood, obtained on day 0 of MenACWY control vaccination. The receptors originated from an adult in good health.

This chain links TRBV4-1 with TRBJ2-3; the match to TRBD2 covers 8 bases. In germline, CDR1 is MGHRA, CDR2 YSYEKL. V shed 6 bases, J shed 1 base, and the junction held 6 bases outside the gene matches. The CDR3 length is 15 residues. This CDR3 is CASRIAGGGTDTQYF. For the CDR3, the DNA is TGCGCCAGCAGGATCGCGGGGGGTGGCACAGATACGCAGTATTTT.

J is TRBJ1-1 and V is TRBV6-6; weak D call: TRBD1 (5 bases). CDR3 size: 15 residues. Germline V gene data show CDR1 as MNHNY and CDR2 as SVGAGI (reference sequence). With 2 bases removed from V and 4 bases from J, the gap between germline ends came to 14 bases. This CDR3 is CASSYPGPGTTEAFF. As DNA, the CDR3 is TGTGCCAGCAGTTACCCGGGGCCCGGGACCACTGAAGCTTTCTTT.

This clone appeared a few times. J is TRBJ1-2 and V is TRBV6-5; a weak D match, TRBD1 (5 bases). This CDR3 region has 15 residues. Between the trimmed V and J ends, which lost 3 bases and 0 bases, there was a span of 11 bases. Germline V lookup: CDR1 MNHEY, CDR2 SVGAGI. Here the CDR3 reads CASSYSGPPNYGYTF. The CDR3 DNA is TGTGCCAGCAGTTATTCAGGGCCCCCTAACTATGGCTACACCTTC.

The table lists this clone with a few counts. This sequence joins TRBV28 and TRBJ1-6; D gene unclear. The germline CDR1 and CDR2 sequences are MDHEN and SYDVKM. CDR3 size: 14 residues. With 7 bases removed from V and 5 bases from J, the gap between germline ends came to 12 bases. The CDR3 nucleotides read TGTGCCAGCATAATATCCCTAAATAATTCACCCCTCCACTTT. Encoded protein: CASIISLNNSPLHF.

V usage is TRBV6-5 and J usage is TRBJ1-4; 8 positions match TRBD1. The germline CDR1 and CDR2 sequences are MNHEY and SVGAGI. Trimming removed 5 bases from V and 2 bases from J; junction bases left unmatched: 1. The CDR3 covers 14 residues. Here the CDR3 reads CASSRTGTNEKLFF. The CDR3 bases are TGTGCCAGCAGTCGGACAGGGACTAATGAAAAACTGTTTTTT.

The chain has TRBV6-1 and TRBJ1-2; TRBD1 agrees at 7 bases. The CDR3 totals 15 residues. J gave up 4 bases and V 2 bases, and 7 bases lay outside the gene matches. Per the germline V gene, CDR1 is MNHNS and CDR2 is SASEGT. The CDR3 DNA sequence: TGTGCCAGCAGTGAACTAGGGGGCGCGGGCTATGGCTACACCTTC. Translation: CASSELGGAGYGYTF.

The CDR3 region is CASSQSWDSPLHF. CDR3 DNA sequence: TGTGCCAGCAGCCAATCCTGGGATTCACCCCTCCACTTT. The chain has TRBV3-1 (or the pseudogene TRBV3-2) and TRBJ1-6; D is unresolved. The CDR3 contains 13 residues. V was trimmed by 2 bases and J by 8 bases, leaving 7 bases between them. Germline CDR1 and CDR2: LGHDT and YNNKEL (reference sequence).

This chain links TRBV6-5 with TRBJ2-7; 11 bases match TRBD1. With 4 bases clipped from V and 0 bases from J, the junction kept 2 bases outside the gene matches. In germline, CDR1 is MNHEY, CDR2 SVGAGI. The CDR3 contains 15 residues. As DNA, the CDR3 is TGTGCCAGCAGTTCCGGGACAGGGGGCTCCTACGAGCAGTACGTC. Protein: CASSSGTGGSYEQYV.

The chain joins TRBV7-2 to TRBJ2-2; 10 bases align to TRBD1. Germline CDR1 and CDR2: SGHTA and FQGNSA. Unmatched junction bases numbered 11, after V lost 5 bases and J lost 5 bases. The CDR3 spans 17 residues. CDR3 amino acids: CASSAPGQGRRTGELFF. For the CDR3, the DNA is TGTGCCAGCAGCGCTCCGGGACAGGGGCGTCGAACCGGGGAGCTGTTTTTT.

The gene calls are TRBV7-9 and TRBJ1-2; D remains unclear. CDR3 length equals 15 residues. With 5 bases removed from V and 0 bases from J, the gap between germline ends came to 13 bases. The germline V gene has CDR1 SEHNR and CDR2 FQNEAQ (reference sequence). The CDR3 DNA follows: TGTGCCAGCAGCGGAGGGTCACGAGCTAACTATGGCTACACCTTC. Its protein product is CASSGGSRANYGYTF.